This TCR beta chain was recovered during a study of OX40 agonist ivuxolimab in advanced cancers. Study as a whole: The group had a mean age of 60 years, ranged from about 23 to 79, and was less than 85% male.

Using immunoSEQ multiplex PCR, the repertoire was profiled, and TCRdb retains in-frame clones only, with some absent. The sample includes 20,000 to 25,000 clones, 85% to 90% of them seen just once. CDR1 is MGHRA and CDR2 is YSYEKL in the germline V gene. The CDR3 runs to 11 residues. V was clipped by 4 bases and J by 8 bases, with 8 bases between them. The material was CD4+ or CD8+ T cells sorted from blood, obtained in a trial of the OX40 agonist ivuxolimab. The V gene is TRBV4-1, the J gene TRBJ1-1; possible D gene TRBD1, 5 bases. This TCR was recovered from an adult with an advanced solid tumor such as melanoma, head and neck, liver or kidney cancer. The CDR3 spells CASSPGGEAFF. CDR3 bases: TGCGCCAGCAGCCCCGGGGGGGAAGCTTTCTTT.